A single sample is the source of the 3 T cell receptor beta chains below, sequenced in a study of human T cells and chemical hapten exposure. Treatment defined: therapeutic diphenylcyclopropenone sensitization with weekly scalp DPC. Attachment of unique molecular identifiers to individual cDNA molecules was performed in the library. MiXCR was run by TCRdb on the reads, yielding one entry per CDR3 protein. This table has about 4,000 distinct CDR3 sequences, about 52% appearing once. The sequencing used whole blood, collected before DPC sensitization or 2, 6, or about 24 weeks after (not recorded which). The receptors were gathered from an adult with alopecia areata. Some clones in this sample may be carry-over from other donors' samples. This table probably holds off-target reads from a library built for another chain.

The sample holds a few counts of this clonotype. The J gene is TRBJ2-7, the V gene TRBV24-1, with 8 bases fitting TRBD1. The CDR3 runs to 13 residues. Per the germline V gene, CDR1 is KGHDR and CDR2 is SFDVKD. V lost 5 bases and J lost 5; bases outside the gene matches: 4. DNA for the CDR3: TGTGCCACCAGTGCACAGGGGGACCACGAGCAGTACTTC. Its protein product is CATSAQGDHEQYF.

The chain links TRBV5-5 to TRBJ2-7, with D possibly matching TRBD1 (5 bases). CDR1 and CDR2 from the germline V gene are SGHKS and YYEKEE (reference sequence). V lost 3 bases to trimming and J lost 4 bases, with 14 bases between them. The CDR3 runs to 14 residues. In DNA form, the CDR3 reads TGTGCCAGCAGCTCCTACAAGACAGAATACGAGCAGTACTTC. Amino acid sequence: CASSSYKTEYEQYF. Together with reference TRBV5-5 and TRBJ2-7, the CDR3 gives the full variable domain: DAGVTQSPTHLIKTRGQQVTLRCSPISGHKSVSWYQQVLGQGPQFIFQYYEKEERGRGNFPDRFSARQFPNYSSELNVNALLLGDSALYLCASSSYKTEYEQYFGPGTRLTVT.

The rearrangement uses TRBV18 and TRBJ2-5; D is possibly TRBD1 or TRBD2 (5 bases each). Germline-derived CDR1 and CDR2 are KGHSH and LQKENI. Trimming shortened V by 6 bases and J by 4 bases, and 21 bases separated the two germline ends. CDR3 length: 16 residues. The CDR3 loop is CASSPGTSPERETQYF. DNA of the CDR3: TGTGCCAGCTCCCCGGGGACCTCGCCAGAGAGAGAGACCCAGTACTTC. The full variable domain, its missing parts supplied by reference TRBV18 and TRBJ2-5, is NAGVMQNPRHLVRRRGQEARLRCSPMKGHSHVYWYRQLPEEGLKFMVYLQKENIIDESGMPKERFSAEFPKEGPSILRIQQVVRGDSAAYFCASSPGTSPERETQYFGPGTRLLVL.